A selection of T cell receptor beta chains follows, all from one sample in a study of blood T cell repertoires in COVID-19. Generated by immunoSEQ multiplex PCR, the TCRdb table keeps only in-frame clones and is missing some. The sample consists of 150,000 to 200,000 clones, around 85% of them appearing once. Sequencing used peripheral blood. The receptors come from a human donor in a cohort sampled during active COVID-19. Each CDR3 is given with its conserved first and last residue. A D gene is named only where the DNA matches it firmly. Some rows mark clone size as missing; the rest say once, few, many or name a class of expanded clone.

V gene	D gene	J gene	clone size	CDR3 protein	CDR3 DNA
TRBV2	.	TRBJ2-5	.	CASRTGSGETQYF	TGTGCCAGCAGGACGGGAAGCGGGGAGACCCAGTACTTC
TRBV28	TRBD1	TRBJ1-4	.	CASRPGQGYEKLFF	TGTGCCAGCAGACCGGGACAGGGGTATGAAAAACTGTTTTTT
TRBV7-2	.	TRBJ2-7	.	CASSPGGAGGYEQYF	TGTGCCAGCAGCCCGGGGGGGGCAGGGGGCTACGAGCAGTACTTC
TRBV5-1	.	TRBJ2-1	.	CASSPNGLNNEQFF	TGCGCCAGCAGTCCGAATGGACTCAACAATGAGCAGTTCTTC
TRBV27	TRBD1	TRBJ1-6	.	CASSLKGQGVPLHF	TGTGCCAGCAGTTTAAAAGGTCAGGGGGTACCCCTCCACTTT
TRBV2	.	TRBJ1-5	.	CASSESSGVWQPQHF	TGTGCCAGCAGTGAGTCGTCAGGGGTTTGGCAGCCCCAGCATTTT
TRBV2	TRBD1	TRBJ1-2	once	CASKRQGLTNYGYTF	TGTGCCAGCAAGAGACAGGGGCTGACTAACTATGGCTACACCTTC
TRBV2	TRBD2	TRBJ2-7	.	CASSEGLAPSYEQYF	TGTGCCAGCAGTGAGGGACTAGCTCCCTCCTACGAGCAGTACTTC
TRBV27	.	TRBJ1-2	few	CASSLSFVRAGIGGYTF	TGTGCCAGCAGTTTATCGTTTGTGCGAGCAGGGATTGGAGGCTACACCTTC
TRBV15	.	TRBJ2-7	.	CATSSGSYEQYF	TGTGCCACCAGCTCAGGTTCCTACGAGCAGTACTTC
TRBV2	.	TRBJ1-5	.	CATGPGENQPQHF	TGTGCCACCGGGCCGGGGGAAAATCAGCCCCAGCATTTT
TRBV7-3	TRBD2	TRBJ2-1	.	CASSISGSVNEQFF	TGTGCCAGCAGCATTAGCGGGAGCGTAAATGAGCAGTTCTTC
TRBV27	.	TRBJ2-6	.	CASRQRRYSGANVLTF	TGTGCCAGCAGGCAAAGGCGGTACTCTGGGGCCAACGTCCTGACTTTC
TRBV18	.	TRBJ1-2	.	CASLPGGSRGYTF	TGTGCCAGCCTACCGGGGGGGTCACGGGGCTACACCTTC
TRBV5-8	.	TRBJ2-7	.	CASSSAGRGEIDYEQYF	TGTGCCAGCAGCTCGGCCGGCAGGGGCGAAATAGACTACGAGCAGTACTTC
TRBV19	TRBD2	TRBJ2-2	.	CASSRSGGDTGELFF	TGTGCCAGTAGTAGGAGCGGGGGGGACACCGGGGAGCTGTTTTTT
TRBV28	.	TRBJ1-3	.	CASSLLIAGAGNTIYF	TGTGCCAGCAGTCTCCTTATCGCGGGTGCAGGAAACACCATATATTTT
TRBV7-9	.	TRBJ1-5	.	CASSPGGGHQPQHF	TGTGCCAGCAGCCCGGGGGGGGGCCATCAGCCCCAGCATTTT
TRBV7-2	TRBD2	TRBJ2-7	.	CASSLAGTSGRGEQYF	TGTGCCAGCAGCCTAGCCGGGACTAGCGGGAGGGGAGAGCAGTACTTC
TRBV19	.	TRBJ1-2	few	CASTGGGYGYTF	TGTGCCAGTACTGGGGGAGGCTATGGCTACACCTTC
TRBV5-1	.	TRBJ2-7	.	CASSYSGFRDSHSYEQYF	TGCGCCAGCAGCTATTCTGGCTTCCGGGACTCCCACTCCTACGAGCAGTACTTC
TRBV6-2/TRBV6-3	.	TRBJ1-4	.	CASSWASEKLFF	TGTGCCAGCAGTTGGGCGTCTGAAAAACTGTTTTTT
TRBV6-6	TRBD2	TRBJ2-2	.	CASSYRLEGLAGGSRELFF	TGTGCCAGCAGCTATCGCTTAGAGGGGCTAGCGGGGGGTAGCAGGGAGCTGTTTTTT
TRBV6-4	.	TRBJ1-1	few	CASSEILGVPLKAFF	TGTGCCAGCAGTGAAATTCTGGGAGTCCCCTTGAAAGCTTTCTTT
TRBV1	.	TRBJ1-5	few	CTSSQDRESGGAESNQPQHF	TGCACCAGCAGCCAAGATCGAGAATCAGGGGGCGCCGAGAGCAATCAGCCCCAGCATTTT
TRBV30	.	TRBJ2-3	.	CAWSKPTDTQYF	TGTGCCTGGAGTAAGCCCACAGATACGCAGTATTTT
TRBV18	TRBD2	TRBJ2-5	.	CASSPPELAGVWETQYF	TGTGCCAGCTCACCACCGGAGCTAGCGGGAGTGTGGGAGACCCAGTACTTC
TRBV29-1	TRBD1	TRBJ2-5	once	CSVDQGAWDQETQYF	TGCAGCGTTGACCAGGGGGCTTGGGACCAAGAGACCCAGTACTTC
TRBV19	TRBD2	TRBJ2-1	.	CASSIRVGTSSYNEQFF	TGTGCCAGTAGTATAAGGGTCGGGACTAGCTCCTACAATGAGCAGTTCTTC
TRBV30	TRBD2	TRBJ2-1	.	CAWSRLAGAHEQFF	TGTGCCTGGAGTCGACTAGCGGGAGCACATGAGCAGTTCTTC
TRBV2	TRBD1	TRBJ1-2	.	CASRGSAQGVRYGYTF	TGTGCCAGCAGGGGCTCCGCGCAGGGGGTCCGCTATGGCTACACCTTC
TRBV5-1	.	TRBJ2-1	.	CASSLEGPGNNEQFF	TGCGCCAGCAGCTTGGAAGGCCCGGGAAACAATGAGCAGTTCTTC
TRBV24-1	.	TRBJ2-7	.	CATSLTGFREQYF	TGTGCCACCAGCCTTACAGGTTTCCGCGAGCAGTACTTC
TRBV7-2	.	TRBJ1-2	once	CASSGDMDYGYTF	TGTGCCAGCAGCGGGGACATGGACTATGGCTACACCTTC
TRBV7-3	.	TRBJ1-6	.	CASSLTGADNSPLHF	TGTGCCAGCAGCTTAACGGGGGCGGATAATTCACCCCTCCACTTT
TRBV15	.	TRBJ2-7	.	CATSTGGPGGEQYF	TGTGCCACCAGCACAGGGGGCCCGGGGGGCGAGCAGTACTTC
TRBV2	TRBD1	TRBJ2-5	.	CASTSDRGRETQYF	TGTGCCAGTACATCGGACAGGGGTAGAGAGACCCAGTACTTC
TRBV10-3	.	TRBJ1-3	.	CAVEDRSSGNTIYF	TGTGCCGTTGAAGACAGGAGCTCTGGAAACACCATATATTTT
TRBV30	.	TRBJ2-7	.	CAWSVGGYEQYF	TGTGCCTGGAGTGTAGGGGGATACGAGCAGTACTTC
TRBV28	TRBD1	TRBJ1-5	once	CASSFGDRGGYQPQHF	TGTGCCAGCAGTTTCGGCGACAGGGGAGGGTATCAGCCCCAGCATTTT
TRBV6-2/TRBV6-3	TRBD1	TRBJ1-2	.	CASSYWTTGEPNYGYTF	TGTGCCAGCAGTTACTGGACGACAGGGGAACCTAACTATGGCTACACCTTC
TRBV28	.	TRBJ2-7	.	CASSLPQGGAYEQYF	TGTGCCAGCAGTTTACCACAGGGGGGGGCCTACGAGCAGTACTTC
TRBV5-1	TRBD1	TRBJ2-2	.	CASSLGQGFGTGELFF	TGCGCCAGCAGCTTGGGACAGGGGTTTGGCACCGGGGAGCTGTTTTTT
TRBV28	.	TRBJ1-3	few	CASRSSGSSGNTIYF	TGTGCCAGCAGATCCTCCGGGAGCTCTGGAAACACCATATATTTT